The rows below give T cell receptor beta chains drawn from one sample of a study of T cells in Graves' hyperthyroidism and ophthalmopathy. TCRdb redid the calling of the multiplex PCR reads with MiXCR, one entry per CDR3 protein. The sample consists of roughly 500,000 distinct CDR3 sequences, 15% to 20% of them appearing once. What was sequenced was blood. The receptors derive from a woman in her thirties with Graves' ophthalmopathy. CDR3s include the opening cysteine and the closing phenylalanine or tryptophan. A D gene is named only where the DNA matches it firmly. The listing skips clone size in some rows; elsewhere it reads once, few, many or a size class.

v_call	d_call	j_call	cdr3_length	clone_size	cdr3_aa	cdr3_nt
TRBV20-1	TRBD1	TRBJ2-5	13	.	CSAPKQGGETQYF	TGCAGTGCTCCAAAACAGGGGGGAGAGACCCAGTACTTC
TRBV28	.	TRBJ2-7	15	many	CASSLALSGSYKQYF	TGTGCCAGCAGTTTAGCCCTTAGCGGCTCCTACAAGCAGTACTTC
TRBV7-9	.	TRBJ2-5	14	few	CASSFMTVQETQYF	TGTGCCAGCAGCTTTATGACCGTACAAGAGACCCAGTACTTC
TRBV24-1	.	TRBJ2-2	14	few	CATETFSNTGELFF	TGTGCCACCGAAACCTTCTCGAACACCGGGGAGCTGTTTTTT
TRBV6-2/TRBV6-3	.	TRBJ1-1	16	many	CASRSDSGLLNTEAFF	TGTGCCAGCAGGAGCGACAGTGGGCTCTTGAACACTGAAGCTTTCTTT
TRBV11-3	TRBD2	TRBJ2-7	16	.	CASSLGGLAGASEQYF	TGTGCCAGCAGCTTAGGGGGACTAGCGGGAGCGAGTGAGCAGTACTTC
TRBV9	TRBD1	TRBJ1-6	16	.	CASSASRQGGNSPLHF	TGTGCCAGCAGCGCTTCGAGACAGGGGGGCAATTCACCCCTCCACTTT
TRBV6-1	.	TRBJ2-1	23	.	CASSEPVYWWLKPRTPDYNEQFF	TGTGCCAGCAGTGAACCTGTGTACTGGTGGCTCAAACCCCGCACGCCAGACTACAATGAGCAGTTCTTC
TRBV5-8	TRBD1	TRBJ2-5	13	.	CASTRTGQETQYF	TGTGCCAGCACCCGGACAGGCCAAGAGACCCAGTACTTC
TRBV9	TRBD2	TRBJ2-7	15	.	CASSVGGTPSYEQYF	TGTGCCAGCAGCGTCGGGGGGACCCCCTCCTACGAGCAGTACTTC
TRBV10-2	TRBD1	TRBJ2-3	14	.	CASSESRGLDTQYF	TGCGCCAGCAGTGAATCCAGGGGGCTGGATACGCAGTATTTT
TRBV5-5	.	TRBJ2-2	15	few	CASSPLVFRTGELFF	TGTGCCAGCAGTCCCCTCGTTTTTCGGACCGGGGAGCTGTTTTTT
TRBV7-9	TRBD2	TRBJ2-1	15	.	CASSSSGTRGNEQFF	TGTGCCAGCAGCTCATCCGGGACTAGGGGCAATGAGCAGTTCTTC
TRBV27	.	TRBJ1-4	15	many	CASSLRQDVREKLFF	TGTGCCAGCAGTCTCAGACAGGATGTTAGGGAAAAACTGTTTTTT
TRBV7-2	.	TRBJ2-7	15	few	CASSLATGTNYEQYF	TGTGCCAGCAGCTTAGCCACCGGGACAAACTACGAGCAGTACTTC
TRBV5-1	.	TRBJ1-4	16	.	CASSLASRGKNEKLFF	TGCGCCAGCAGCTTGGCCTCAAGGGGAAAGAATGAAAAACTGTTTTTT
TRBV4-3	.	TRBJ1-4	16	few	CASSQDAGPLNEKLFF	TGCGCCAGCAGCCAAGATGCGGGCCCTCTTAATGAAAAACTGTTTTTT
TRBV30	.	TRBJ2-1	12	many	CAWIRTLNEQFF	TGTGCCTGGATAAGGACTCTCAATGAGCAGTTCTTC
TRBV2	.	TRBJ2-3	16	.	CASKDPLEDSTDTQYF	TGTGCCAGCAAAGACCCGCTAGAGGACAGCACAGATACGCAGTATTTT
TRBV6-5	.	TRBJ2-1	14	.	CASSYILTGTEQFF	TGTGCCAGCAGTTACATATTGACCGGGACCGAGCAGTTCTTC